This entry lists 6 T cell receptor beta chains sequenced from one sample in a study of shared clonotypes between healthy human individuals. TCRdb's table, derived via immunoSEQ multiplex PCR, lists solely in-frame clones and lacks some. The sample has roughly 410,000 clones, roughly 96% seen once. Material for sequencing was memory CD8+ T cells sorted from blood. Subset denoted: CD45RO+ cells pooled with CCR7-negative TemRA cells. The origin of the receptors is a man aged 25 to 40 in good health.

The V gene is TRBV27, the J gene TRBJ1-3; no clear D gene. V was shortened by 1 base and J by 2 bases, with 15 bases between the two germline ends. Germline V CDR1 and CDR2: MNHEY, SMNVEV (reference sequence). The CDR3 is 17 amino acids. CDR3: CASSLYGWAGPGNTIYF. The CDR3 nucleotides are TGTGCCAGCAGTTTATATGGTTGGGCAGGCCCTGGAAACACCATATATTTT.

The genes are TRBV10-2 and TRBJ2-7; D possibly uses TRBD1 or TRBD2 (7 bases each). The CDR3 covers 15 residues. The V gene lost 0 bases and the J gene lost 3 bases, with 12 bases spanning the gap. Germline CDR1 and CDR2: WSHSY and SAAADI. This CDR3 is CASSESVRGGYEQYF. The CDR3 nucleotides read TGCGCCAGCAGTGAGTCGGTCAGGGGGGGCTACGAGCAGTACTTC.

The chain carries TRBV2 and TRBJ2-1; TRBD1 agrees at 7 bases. This CDR3 spans 15 amino acids. CDR1 is SNHLY and CDR2 is FYNNEI in the germline V gene. V lost 3 bases, J lost 4 bases, and 6 bases stayed unmatched. The CDR3 here is CASSEQTGAYNEQFF. The CDR3 DNA reads TGTGCCAGCAGTGAGCAAACAGGGGCATACAATGAGCAGTTCTTC.

CDR3 loop: CASSLRTSGGFMNEQFF. The CDR3, as DNA: TGTGCCAGCAGCCTCCGGACTAGCGGGGGGTTTATGAATGAGCAGTTCTTC. The chain links TRBV7-8 to TRBJ2-1, with 14 bases that match TRBD2. CDR1 is SGHVS, CDR2 FQNEAQ, per germline. Trimming took 5 bases from V and 7 from J; bases not matched to a gene: 10. The CDR3 is 17 amino acids.

The chain carries TRBV11-3 and TRBJ1-3, with D perhaps matching TRBD1 (6 bases). The CDR3 is 14 amino acids. Germline V CDR1 and CDR2: SGHNT, YENEEA. Trimming took off 4 bases at V and 1 base at J, with 8 bases between the two ends. CDR3 bases: TGTGCCAGCAGCTCAGGGGTATCTGGAAACACCATATATTTT. Amino acid sequence: CASSSGVSGNTIYF.

The gene calls are TRBV7-3 and TRBJ2-1; 8 bases align to TRBD2. J was trimmed by 6 bases and V by 5 bases; bases with no gene match: 9. The CDR3 extends over 15 amino acids. CDR1 is SGHTA, CDR2 FQGTGA, per germline. The CDR3 reads CASSQQGLVGNEQFF. CDR3 nucleotide sequence: TGTGCCAGCAGCCAACAGGGACTAGTGGGCAATGAGCAGTTCTTC. Using reference TRBV7-3 and TRBJ2-1 for the parts outside the CDR3, the full variable domain is GAGVSQTPSNKVTEKGKYVELRCDPISGHTALYWYRQSLGQGPEFLIYFQGTGAADDSGLPNDRFFAVRPEGSVSTLKIQRTERGDSAVYLCASSQQGLVGNEQFFGPGTRLTVL.